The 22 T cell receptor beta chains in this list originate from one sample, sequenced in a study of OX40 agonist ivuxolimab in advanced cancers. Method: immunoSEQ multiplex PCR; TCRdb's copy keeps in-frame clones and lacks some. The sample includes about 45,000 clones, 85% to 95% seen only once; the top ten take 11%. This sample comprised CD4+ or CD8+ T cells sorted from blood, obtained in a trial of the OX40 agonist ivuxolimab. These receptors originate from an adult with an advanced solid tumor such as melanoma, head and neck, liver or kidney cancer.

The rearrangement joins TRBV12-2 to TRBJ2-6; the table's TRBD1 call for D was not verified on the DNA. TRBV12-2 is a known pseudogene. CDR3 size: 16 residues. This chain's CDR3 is CASRLVPGSGANVLTF. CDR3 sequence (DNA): TGTGCAAGTCGCTTAGTACCAGGGTCCGGGGCCAACGTCCTGACTTTC.

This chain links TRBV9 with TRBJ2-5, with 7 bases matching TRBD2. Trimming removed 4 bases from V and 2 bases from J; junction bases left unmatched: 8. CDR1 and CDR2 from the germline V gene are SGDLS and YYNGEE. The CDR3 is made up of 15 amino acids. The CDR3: CASSPQRTSQETQYF. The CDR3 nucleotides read TGTGCCAGCAGCCCTCAACGGACTAGTCAAGAGACCCAGTACTTC. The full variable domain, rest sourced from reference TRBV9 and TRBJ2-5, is DSGVTQTPKHLITATGQRVTLRCSPRSGDLSVYWYQQSLDQGLQFLIQYYNGEERAKGNILERFSAQQFPDLHSELNLSSLELGDSALYFCASSPQRTSQETQYFGPGTRLLVL.

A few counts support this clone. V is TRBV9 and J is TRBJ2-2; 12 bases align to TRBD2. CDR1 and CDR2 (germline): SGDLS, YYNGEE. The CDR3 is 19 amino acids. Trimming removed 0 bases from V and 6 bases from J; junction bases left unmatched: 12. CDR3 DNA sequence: TGTGCCAGCAGCGTAGCACTAGCGGGAGGAATCAATTGGGCCGGGGAGCTGTTTTTT. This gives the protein CASSVALAGGINWAGELFF. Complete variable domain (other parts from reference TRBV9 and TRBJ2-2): DSGVTQTPKHLITATGQRVTLRCSPRSGDLSVYWYQQSLDQGLQFLIQYYNGEERAKGNILERFSAQQFPDLHSELNLSSLELGDSALYFCASSVALAGGINWAGELFFGEGSRLTVL.

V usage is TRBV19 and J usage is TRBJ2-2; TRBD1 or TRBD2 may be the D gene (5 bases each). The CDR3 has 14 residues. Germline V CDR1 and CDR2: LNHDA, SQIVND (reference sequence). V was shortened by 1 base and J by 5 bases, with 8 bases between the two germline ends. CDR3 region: CASSIGGLTGELFF. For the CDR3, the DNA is TGTGCCAGTAGTATAGGGGGGTTAACCGGGGAGCTGTTTTTT.

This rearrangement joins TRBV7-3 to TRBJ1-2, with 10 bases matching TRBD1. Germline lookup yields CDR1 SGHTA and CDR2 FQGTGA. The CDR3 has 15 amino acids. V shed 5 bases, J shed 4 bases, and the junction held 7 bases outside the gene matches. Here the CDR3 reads CASSLTGGDGYGYTF. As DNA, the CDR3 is TGTGCCAGCAGCCTGACAGGGGGCGACGGCTATGGCTACACCTTC.

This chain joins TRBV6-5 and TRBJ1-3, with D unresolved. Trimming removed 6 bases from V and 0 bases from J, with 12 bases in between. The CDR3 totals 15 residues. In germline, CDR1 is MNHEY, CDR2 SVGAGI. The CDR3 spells CASSSGSISGNTIYF. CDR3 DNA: TGTGCCAGCAGCTCGGGCAGCATCTCTGGAAACACCATATATTTT.

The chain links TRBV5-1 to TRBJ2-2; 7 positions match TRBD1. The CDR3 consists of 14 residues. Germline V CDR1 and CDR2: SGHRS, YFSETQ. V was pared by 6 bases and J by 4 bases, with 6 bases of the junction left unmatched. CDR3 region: CASTKTGFTGELFF. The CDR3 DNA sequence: TGCGCCAGCACTAAGACAGGGTTCACCGGGGAGCTGTTTTTT. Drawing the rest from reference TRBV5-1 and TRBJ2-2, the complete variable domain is KAGVTQTPRYLIKTRGQQVTLSCSPISGHRSVSWYQQTPGQGLQFLFEYFSETQRNKGNFPGRFSGRQFSNSRSEMNVSTLELGDSALYLCASTKTGFTGELFFGEGSRLTVL.

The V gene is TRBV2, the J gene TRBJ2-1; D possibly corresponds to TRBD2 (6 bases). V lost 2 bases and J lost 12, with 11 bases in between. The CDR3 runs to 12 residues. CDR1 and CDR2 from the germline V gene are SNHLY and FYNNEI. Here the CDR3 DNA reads TGTGCCAGCAGTGAATCACTAGCTGGGCAGTTCTTC. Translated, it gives CASSESLAGQFF. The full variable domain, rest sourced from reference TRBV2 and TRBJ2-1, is EPEVTQTPSHQVTQMGQEVILRCVPISNHLYFYWYRQILGQKVEFLVSFYNNEISEKSEIFDDQFSVERPDGSNFTLKIRSTKLEDSAMYFCASSESLAGQFFGPGTRLTVL.

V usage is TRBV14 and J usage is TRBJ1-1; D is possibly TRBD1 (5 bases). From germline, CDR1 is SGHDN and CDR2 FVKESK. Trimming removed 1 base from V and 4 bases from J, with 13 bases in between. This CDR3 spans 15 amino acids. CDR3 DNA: TGTGCCAGCAGCCAAGTGCGGGGGATCGGCACTGAAGCTTTCTTT. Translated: CASSQVRGIGTEAFF.

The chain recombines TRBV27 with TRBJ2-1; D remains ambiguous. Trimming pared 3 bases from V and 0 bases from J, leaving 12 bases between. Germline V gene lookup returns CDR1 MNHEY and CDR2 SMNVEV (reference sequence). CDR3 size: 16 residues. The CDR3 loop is CASSFKAESSYNEQFF. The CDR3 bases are TGTGCCAGCAGTTTTAAGGCCGAGAGCTCCTACAATGAGCAGTTCTTC.

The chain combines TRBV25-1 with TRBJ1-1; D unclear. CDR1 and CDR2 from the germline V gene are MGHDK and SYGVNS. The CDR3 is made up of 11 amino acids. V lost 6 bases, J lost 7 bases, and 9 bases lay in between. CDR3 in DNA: TGTGCCAGCAGCCTGGGGATTGAAGCTTTCTTT. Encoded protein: CASSLGIEAFF.

The CDR3 coding sequence is TGTGCCAGCAGTTTATCACTCAACACCGGGGAGCTGTTTTTT. The encoded protein is CASSLSLNTGELFF. The chain couples TRBV27 to TRBJ2-2, with D uncertain. The CDR3 spans 14 residues. V lost 0 bases, J lost 2 bases, and 4 bases lay in between. CDR1 and CDR2 from the germline V gene are MNHEY and SMNVEV (reference sequence).

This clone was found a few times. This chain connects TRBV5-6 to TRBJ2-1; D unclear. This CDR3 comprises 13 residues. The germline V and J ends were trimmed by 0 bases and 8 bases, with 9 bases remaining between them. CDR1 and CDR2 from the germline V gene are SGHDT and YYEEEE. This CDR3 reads CASSLGVDDEQFF. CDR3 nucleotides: TGTGCCAGCAGCTTGGGGGTTGACGATGAGCAGTTCTTC.

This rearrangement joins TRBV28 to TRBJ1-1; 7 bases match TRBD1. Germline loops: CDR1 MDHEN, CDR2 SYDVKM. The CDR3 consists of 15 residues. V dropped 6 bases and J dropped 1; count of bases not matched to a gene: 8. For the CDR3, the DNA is TGTGCCAGCAGGGCTAGGACAGGCTGGAACACTGAAGCTTTCTTT. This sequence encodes CASRARTGWNTEAFF.

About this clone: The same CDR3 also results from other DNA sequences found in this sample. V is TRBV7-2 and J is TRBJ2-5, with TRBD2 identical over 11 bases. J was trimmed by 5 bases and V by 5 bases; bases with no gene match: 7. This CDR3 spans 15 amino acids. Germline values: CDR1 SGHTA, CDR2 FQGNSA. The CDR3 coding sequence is TGTGCCAGCAGCCTTAGCGGGAGGGCCTGGGAGACCCAGTACTTC. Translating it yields CASSLSGRAWETQYF.

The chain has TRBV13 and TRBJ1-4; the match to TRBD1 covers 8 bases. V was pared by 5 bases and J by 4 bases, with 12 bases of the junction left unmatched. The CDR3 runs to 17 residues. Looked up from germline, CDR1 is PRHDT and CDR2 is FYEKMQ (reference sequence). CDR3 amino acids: CASSLAGQGPINEKLFF. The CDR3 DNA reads TGTGCCAGCAGCCTAGCAGGACAGGGCCCAATTAATGAAAAACTGTTTTTT.

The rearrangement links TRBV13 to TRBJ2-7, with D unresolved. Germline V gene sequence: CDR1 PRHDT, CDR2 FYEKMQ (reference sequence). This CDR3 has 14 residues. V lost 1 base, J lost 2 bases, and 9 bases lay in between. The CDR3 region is CASSLASSPYEQYF. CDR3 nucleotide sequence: TGTGCCAGCAGCTTAGCCTCGTCCCCCTACGAGCAGTACTTC.

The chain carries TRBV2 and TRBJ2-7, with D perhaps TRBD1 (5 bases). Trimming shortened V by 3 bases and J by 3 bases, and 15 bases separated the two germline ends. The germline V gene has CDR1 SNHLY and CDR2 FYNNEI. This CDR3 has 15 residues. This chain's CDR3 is CASSDGGRGDYEQYF. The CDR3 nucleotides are TGTGCCAGCAGTGACGGCGGAAGGGGCGACTACGAGCAGTACTTC.

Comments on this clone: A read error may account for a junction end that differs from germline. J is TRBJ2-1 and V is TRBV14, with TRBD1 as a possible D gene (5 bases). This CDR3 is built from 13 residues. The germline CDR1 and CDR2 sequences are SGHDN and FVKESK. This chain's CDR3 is CASRQDSYNEQFF. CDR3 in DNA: TGTGCCAGCAGGCAAGACAGCTACAATGAGCAGTTCTTC.

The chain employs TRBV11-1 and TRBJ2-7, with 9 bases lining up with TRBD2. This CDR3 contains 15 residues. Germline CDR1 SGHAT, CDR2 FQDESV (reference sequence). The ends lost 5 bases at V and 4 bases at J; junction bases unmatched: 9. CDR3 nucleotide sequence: TGTGCCAGCAGCCCTAGCGGGATAGCGTGGTACGAGCAGTACTTC. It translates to CASSPSGIAWYEQYF.

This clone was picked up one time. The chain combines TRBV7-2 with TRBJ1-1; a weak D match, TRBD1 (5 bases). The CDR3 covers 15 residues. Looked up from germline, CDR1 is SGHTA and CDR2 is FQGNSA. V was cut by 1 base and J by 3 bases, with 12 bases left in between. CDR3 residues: CASSLVLGGDTEAFF. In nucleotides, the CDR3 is TGTGCCAGCAGCTTAGTGCTGGGGGGGGACACTGAAGCTTTCTTT.

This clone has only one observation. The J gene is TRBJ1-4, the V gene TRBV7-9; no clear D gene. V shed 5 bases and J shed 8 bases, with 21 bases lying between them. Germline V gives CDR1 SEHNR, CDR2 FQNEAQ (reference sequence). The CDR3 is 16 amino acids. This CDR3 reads CASSLLPGRGGEKLFF. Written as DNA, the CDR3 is TGTGCCAGCAGCCTGCTCCCCGGGCGAGGCGGAGAAAAACTGTTTTTT.